Shown below are 21 T cell receptor beta chains from a single sample sequenced in a study of cytomegalovirus exposure and HLA in healthy donors. The PCR made use of 60 Vbeta and 13 Jbeta primers. Profiled with immunoSEQ multiplex PCR; TCRdb holds only in-frame clones, not every one. The table has around 94,000 clones, roughly 86% seen once. Sequencing was carried out using PBMCs. These receptors all come from a human donor in good health.

The V and J genes are TRBV7-9 and TRBJ2-7; tentative D call: TRBD2 (5 bases). Germline CDR1 and CDR2: SEHNR and FQNEAQ (reference sequence). V was pared by 2 bases and J by 0 bases, with 14 bases between. The CDR3 length is 16 residues. The CDR3 coding sequence is TGTGCCAGCAGCTTATGGTTAGCGAGCCTCTCCTACGAGCAGTACTTC. Amino acid sequence: CASSLWLASLSYEQYF.

This clone has only a few counts. CDR3 sequence reads: CASSPGWLAGVSEQYF. Here the CDR3 DNA reads TGTGCCAGTAGCCCGGGGTGGCTAGCGGGAGTCAGCGAGCAGTACTTC. This chain connects TRBV19 to TRBJ2-7, with TRBD2 matching over 10 bases. V lost 6 bases, J lost 6 bases, and 14 bases stayed unmatched. The CDR3 length is 16 residues. The V gene's germline CDR1 is LNHDA and CDR2 SQIVND (reference sequence).

The genes are TRBV5-1 and TRBJ1-1; TRBD1 might be the D (5 bases). CDR1 and CDR2 from the germline V gene are SGHRS and YFSETQ. This CDR3 has 12 amino acids. Deletions cut 4 bases from V and 11 bases from J, with 15 bases between. This chain's CDR3 is CASSDDRPPAFF. The DNA for the CDR3 is TGCGCCAGCAGCGATGACAGACCACCGGCTTTCTTT.

The chain uses TRBV5-6 and TRBJ2-4; possibly TRBD2 for D (6 bases). Trimming removed 0 bases at V and 10 bases at J, with 17 bases between. There are 15 residues in the CDR3. The V gene's germline CDR1 is SGHDT and CDR2 YYEEEE. CDR3 DNA sequence: TGTGCCAGCAGCTTGGCCCAAGGTATTGGGACTATTCAGTACTTC. This gives the protein CASSLAQGIGTIQYF.

This clone came up a few times. The chain links TRBV5-6 to TRBJ1-1; possibly TRBD1 for D (5 bases). Trimming cost V 2 bases and J 2 bases, with 19 bases left between them. The germline V gene has CDR1 SGHDT and CDR2 YYEEEE. This CDR3 has 17 amino acids. CDR3 protein: CASSFYSVPGVNTEAFF. The CDR3 DNA reads as TGTGCCAGCAGCTTTTACAGTGTCCCGGGGGTTAACACTGAAGCTTTCTTT.

The V call is TRBV7-2, the J call TRBJ2-7; 9 bases align to TRBD2. This CDR3 is built from 14 residues. J gave up 1 base and V 9 bases, and 7 bases lay outside the gene matches. Germline CDR1 and CDR2: SGHTA and FQGNSA. As DNA, the CDR3 is TGTGCCAGTAATAGACTAGCGGAATCCTACGAGCAGTACTTC. Protein: CASNRLAESYEQYF.

In the case of this clone: The junction differs from germline at one of its ends, possibly a read error. J is TRBJ2-2 and V is TRBV7-7; 15 nucleotides align to TRBD2. In germline, CDR1 is SSHAT, CDR2 FNYEAQ (reference sequence). CDR3 length equals 21 residues. The CDR3 coding sequence is TGTGCTAGCAGCTTAAAAAACCCGGGACTAGCGGGGGGAGCGAACACCGGGGAGCTGTTTTTT. Translated, it gives CASSLKNPGLAGGANTGELFF.

This clone was observed a single time. This chain joins TRBV7-9 and TRBJ1-1; 9 bases are a match to TRBD1. Germline V gene lookup returns CDR1 SEHNR and CDR2 FQNEAQ (reference sequence). The CDR3 totals 13 residues. The V and J ends lost 3 bases and 4 bases, in that order; junction bases with no gene match: 0. CDR3 sequence reads: CASSLTGGTEAFF. The DNA for the CDR3 is TGTGCCAGCAGCTTGACAGGGGGCACTGAAGCTTTCTTT.

The V and J genes are TRBV30 and TRBJ2-2; D unclear. Germline loops: CDR1 GTSNPN, CDR2 SVGIG (reference sequence). The CDR3 length is 16 residues. The V and J ends lost 0 bases and 2 bases respectively, with 13 bases between them. CDR3 sequence: CAWSVEANRNTGELFF. The DNA for the CDR3 is TGTGCCTGGAGTGTTGAGGCCAACCGAAACACCGGGGAGCTGTTTTTT.

This rearrangement joins TRBV6-4 to TRBJ2-1; TRBD1 matches at 7 bases. Trimming took 5 bases from V and 6 from J; bases not matched to a gene: 7. Germline V gene sequence: CDR1 MRHNA, CDR2 SNTAGT. The CDR3 runs 14 residues. CDR3 residues: CASSKGDSSNEQFF. The DNA of the CDR3 is TGTGCCAGCAGTAAGGGGGACAGTTCCAATGAGCAGTTCTTC.

V is TRBV6-5 and J is TRBJ1-1, with D possibly TRBD1 on 6 matching bases. Germline values: CDR1 MNHEY, CDR2 SVGAGI. The CDR3 sequence is 12 residues long. Trimming pared 10 bases from V and 5 bases from J, leaving 14 bases between. CDR3 amino acids: CATQGRRTEAFF. The CDR3 coding sequence is TGTGCCACTCAGGGGCGAAGAACTGAAGCTTTCTTT.

The chain uses TRBV14 and TRBJ1-1, with D perhaps TRBD1 (5 bases). V was shortened by 0 bases and J by 2 bases, with 13 bases between the two germline ends. The CDR3 is 16 residues long. CDR1 is SGHDN, CDR2 FVKESK, per germline. The CDR3 nucleotides read TGTGCCAGCAGCCAAGATAAGGGGAACCTCAACACTGAAGCTTTCTTT. This gives the protein CASSQDKGNLNTEAFF.

CDR3 sequence: CAISEFPSGTSGSADTQYF. In DNA form, the CDR3 reads TGTGCCATCAGTGAGTTTCCTTCCGGGACTAGCGGGAGTGCAGATACGCAGTATTTT. The chain carries TRBV10-3 and TRBJ2-3; 14 bases fit TRBD2. V was clipped by 1 base and J by 4 bases; unmatched bases: 10. The germline V gene has CDR1 ENHRY and CDR2 SYGVKD. The CDR3 runs to 19 residues.

As to this clone: Other DNA sequences in the same sample also yield this CDR3. This rearrangement joins TRBV5-1 to TRBJ2-3; TRBD2 matches 16 bases. V was clipped by 3 bases and J by 3 bases; unmatched bases: 10. The CDR3 length is 19 residues. CDR1 SGHRS and CDR2 YFSETQ come from the germline V gene. CDR3 in amino acids: CASSSGLAGGLGNTDTQYF. For the CDR3, the DNA is TGCGCCAGCAGCTCGGGACTAGCGGGAGGGCTGGGGAATACAGATACGCAGTATTTT.

This chain uses TRBV18 with TRBJ1-5, with a tentative D call TRBD1 (6 bases). Trimming removed 3 bases at V and 7 bases at J, with 13 bases between. CDR3 length: 14 residues. The germline CDR1 and CDR2 sequences are KGHSH and LQKENI. The CDR3 DNA sequence: TGTGCCAGCTCACCGGGGCAGGGGAAGCAGCCCCAGCATTTT. Translated, it gives CASSPGQGKQPQHF.

This rearrangement joins TRBV25-1 to TRBJ1-4; D might be TRBD1 (5 bases). This CDR3 is 15 amino acids long. Germline V gene lookup returns CDR1 MGHDK and CDR2 SYGVNS. With 3 bases removed from V and 2 bases from J, the gap between germline ends came to 10 bases. The CDR3 nucleotides are TGTGCCAGCAGTGACAAAGGGGTTACTAATGAAAAACTGTTTTTT. Translation: CASSDKGVTNEKLFF. Looking up the rest from reference TRBV25-1 and TRBJ1-4 gives the full variable domain: EADIYQTPRYLVIGTGKKITLECSQTMGHDKMYWYQQDPGMELHLIHYSYGVNSTEKGDLSSESTVSRIRTEHFPLTLESARPSHTSQYLCASSDKGVTNEKLFFGSGTQLSVL.

This rearrangement joins TRBV7-9 to TRBJ2-7; 8 nucleotides agree with TRBD1. The trim removed 1 base at V and 1 base at J, leaving 3 bases unmatched. Germline CDR1 SEHNR, CDR2 FQNEAQ (reference sequence). This CDR3 has 15 residues. The DNA of the CDR3 is TGTGCCAGCAGCTTAGGCGGGACAGGTTCCTACGAGCAGTACTTC. Its protein is CASSLGGTGSYEQYF.

This clone occurred a few times. This chain connects TRBV5-1 to TRBJ2-1, with D unresolved. From germline, CDR1 is SGHRS and CDR2 YFSETQ. The length of the CDR3 is 14 residues. V was trimmed by 3 bases and J by 8 bases, leaving 15 bases between them. CDR3 loop: CASSSRSALYEQFF. The DNA of the CDR3 is TGCGCCAGCAGCTCCAGGTCAGCTTTATATGAGCAGTTCTTC. Combining the CDR3 with reference TRBV5-1 and TRBJ2-1 gives the whole variable domain KAGVTQTPRYLIKTRGQQVTLSCSPISGHRSVSWYQQTPGQGLQFLFEYFSETQRNKGNFPGRFSGRQFSNSRSEMNVSTLELGDSALYLCASSSRSALYEQFFGPGTRLTVL.

The chain links TRBV5-1 to TRBJ2-5; 9 bases are shared with TRBD2. Trimming cost V 3 bases and J 4 bases; bases outside gene matches: 7. This CDR3 is 15 amino acids long. Germline V gene data show CDR1 as SGHRS and CDR2 as YFSETQ. The CDR3 DNA follows: TGCGCCAGCAGCTGGCTGGCGGGAGGGGGAGAGACCCAGTACTTC. It yields the protein CASSWLAGGGETQYF.

J is TRBJ1-1 and V is TRBV28; TRBD1 is a possible D gene (6 bases). Germline V gene sequence: CDR1 MDHEN, CDR2 SYDVKM. The CDR3 is 13 amino acids. Between the trimmed V and J ends, which lost 7 bases and 5 bases, there was a span of 14 bases. The CDR3 DNA reads TGTGCCAGCATCCAGGGGTTGGGTACTGAAGCTTTCTTT. This codes for CASIQGLGTEAFF.

V usage is TRBV11-2 and J usage is TRBJ2-7; 7 nucleotides line up with TRBD2. V trimming: 5 bases; J trimming: 4 bases; junction bases outside the gene matches: 8. The CDR3 covers 14 residues. Germline lookup yields CDR1 SGHAT and CDR2 FQNNGV. CDR3 loop: CASSSTGGGYEQYF. The CDR3 DNA sequence: TGTGCCAGCAGCAGTACCGGGGGAGGGTACGAGCAGTACTTC.